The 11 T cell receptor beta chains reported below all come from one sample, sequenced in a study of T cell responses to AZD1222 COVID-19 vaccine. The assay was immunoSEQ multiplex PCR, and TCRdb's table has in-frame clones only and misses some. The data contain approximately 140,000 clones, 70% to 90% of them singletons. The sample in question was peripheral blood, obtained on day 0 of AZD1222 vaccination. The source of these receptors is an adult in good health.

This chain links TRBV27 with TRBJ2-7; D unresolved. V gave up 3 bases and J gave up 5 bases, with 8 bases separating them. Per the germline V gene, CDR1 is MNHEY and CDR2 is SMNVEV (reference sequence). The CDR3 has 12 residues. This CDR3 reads CASSFHRDEQYF. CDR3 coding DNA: TGTGCCAGCAGTTTTCACCGGGACGAGCAGTACTTC.

This CDR3 is CAWSDLPGQGRYGYTF. In DNA form, the CDR3 reads TGTGCCTGGAGTGATCTCCCGGGACAGGGAAGGTATGGCTACACCTTC. The J gene is TRBJ1-2, the V gene TRBV30; the match to TRBD1 covers 9 bases. Per the germline V gene, CDR1 is GTSNPN and CDR2 is SVGIG (reference sequence). Germline trimming cut 1 base from V and 5 bases from J; bases unmatched to any gene: 11. The length of the CDR3 is 16 residues.

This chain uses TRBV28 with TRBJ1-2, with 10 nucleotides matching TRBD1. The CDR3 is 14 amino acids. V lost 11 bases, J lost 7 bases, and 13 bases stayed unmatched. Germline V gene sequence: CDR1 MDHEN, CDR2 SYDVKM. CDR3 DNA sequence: TGTGCCGGCACCACCGGGACAGGGGCGGGTGGCTACACCTTC. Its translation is CAGTTGTGAGGYTF.

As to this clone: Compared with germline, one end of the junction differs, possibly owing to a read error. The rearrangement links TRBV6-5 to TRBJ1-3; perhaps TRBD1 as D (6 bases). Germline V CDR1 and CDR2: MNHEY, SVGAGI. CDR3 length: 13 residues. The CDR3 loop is CVSTSGVASTIYF. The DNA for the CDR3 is TGTGTCAGCACTTCAGGGGTAGCCAGCACCATATATTTT.

CDR3 loop: CASTRGNYGYTF. The CDR3 DNA sequence: TGTGCCAGTACCAGGGGAAACTATGGCTACACCTTC. The chain has TRBV19 and TRBJ1-2, with a weak D call TRBD1 (6 bases). This CDR3 has 12 amino acids. Trimming shortened V by 7 bases and J by 2 bases, and 8 bases separated the two germline ends. Germline CDR1 and CDR2: LNHDA and SQIVND (reference sequence).

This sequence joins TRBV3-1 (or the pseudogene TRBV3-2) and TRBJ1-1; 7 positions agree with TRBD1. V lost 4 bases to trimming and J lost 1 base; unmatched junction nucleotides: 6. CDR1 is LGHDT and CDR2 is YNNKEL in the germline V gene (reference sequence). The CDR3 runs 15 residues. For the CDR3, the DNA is TGTGCCAGCAGCCGGCCCTACAGGGGGAACACTGAAGCTTTCTTT. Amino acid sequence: CASSRPYRGNTEAFF.

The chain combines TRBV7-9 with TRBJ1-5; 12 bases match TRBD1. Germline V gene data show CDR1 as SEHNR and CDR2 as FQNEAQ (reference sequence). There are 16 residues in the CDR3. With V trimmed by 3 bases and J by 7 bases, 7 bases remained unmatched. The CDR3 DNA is TGTGCCAGCAGCTTGGGACAGGGGGCTTTTGAACAGCCCCAGCATTTT. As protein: CASSLGQGAFEQPQHF.

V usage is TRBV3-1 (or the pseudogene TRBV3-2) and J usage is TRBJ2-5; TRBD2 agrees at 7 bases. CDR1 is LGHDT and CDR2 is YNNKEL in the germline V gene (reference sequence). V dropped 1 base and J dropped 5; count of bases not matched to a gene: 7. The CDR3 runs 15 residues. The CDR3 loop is CASSQAWTGGETQYF. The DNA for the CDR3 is TGTGCCAGCAGCCAAGCTTGGACGGGGGGTGAGACCCAGTACTTC.

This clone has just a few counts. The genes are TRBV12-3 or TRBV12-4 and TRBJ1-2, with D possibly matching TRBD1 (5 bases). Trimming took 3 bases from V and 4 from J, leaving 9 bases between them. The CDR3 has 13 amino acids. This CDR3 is CASSFDSAYGYTF. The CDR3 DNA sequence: TGTGCCAGCAGTTTTGACAGCGCCTATGGCTACACCTTC.

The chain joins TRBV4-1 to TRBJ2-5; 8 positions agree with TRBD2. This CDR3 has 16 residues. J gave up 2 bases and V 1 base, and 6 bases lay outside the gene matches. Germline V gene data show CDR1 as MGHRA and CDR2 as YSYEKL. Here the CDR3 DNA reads TGCGCCAGCAGCCAAGGAAGCGGGGGCCCTCAAGAGACCCAGTACTTC. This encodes CASSQGSGGPQETQYF.

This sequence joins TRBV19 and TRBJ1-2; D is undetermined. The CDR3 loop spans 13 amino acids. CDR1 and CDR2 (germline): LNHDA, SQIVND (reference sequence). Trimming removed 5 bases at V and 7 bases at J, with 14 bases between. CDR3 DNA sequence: TGTGCCAGTAGTCGCGTGGCGGGAAGTGGCTACACCTTC. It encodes CASSRVAGSGYTF.